This is a list of T cell receptor beta chains from one sample in a study of shared clonotypes between healthy human individuals. Libraries were prepared by immunoSEQ multiplex PCR; TCRdb keeps only in-frame clonotypes and omits some of them. The repertoire includes approximately 500,000 clones, 90% to 97% of them detected once, and about 0.064% sits in the top ten. Sequences were obtained from naive CD4+ T cells sorted from blood. The receptors were gathered from a woman aged 30 to 39 in good health. Each CDR3 is given with its conserved first and last residue. Fields, in order: D gene, J gene, V gene, clone size, CDR3 protein, CDR3 DNA. A D gene is named only where the DNA matches it firmly. Clone size is not always given. Where it is, it says once, few, many or a class for expanded clones.

NA,TRBJ2-5,TRBV21-1,NA,CASSKVGREGYQETQYF,TGTGCCAGCAGCAAAGTGGGCAGGGAGGGGTACCAAGAGACCCAGTACTTC
TRBD2,TRBJ2-2,TRBV5-1,NA,CASSFAGVNTGELFF,TGCGCCAGCAGCTTTGCGGGGGTGAACACCGGGGAGCTGTTTTTT
NA,TRBJ2-5,TRBV5-1,NA,CASSLGNKETQYF,TGCGCCAGCAGCTTGGGTAATAAAGAGACCCAGTACTTC
TRBD2,TRBJ2-7,TRBV19,NA,CASSIGGRTGSYEQYF,TGTGCCAGTAGTATAGGCGGGAGGACGGGCTCCTACGAGCAGTACTTC
TRBD2,TRBJ2-1,TRBV19,NA,CASTPSGMVERNEQFF,TGTGCCAGTACCCCTAGCGGGATGGTGGAGAGGAATGAGCAGTTCTTC
NA,TRBJ2-2,TRBV27,once,CASSSKVIGELFF,TGTGCCAGCAGTTCGAAGGTGATCGGGGAGCTGTTTTTT
NA,TRBJ2-3,TRBV6-1,NA,CASPAGDRDTQYF,TGTGCCAGTCCCGCGGGCGACCGAGATACGCAGTATTTT
NA,TRBJ1-4,TRBV28,NA,CASSFWGLNEKLFF,TGTGCCAGCAGTTTTTGGGGGCTCAATGAAAAACTGTTTTTT
TRBD2,TRBJ2-5,TRBV5-1,NA,CASSRTSGQETQYF,TGCGCCAGCAGCCGTACTAGCGGTCAAGAGACCCAGTACTTC
TRBD2,TRBJ2-4,TRBV5-1,NA,CASSGGLAEVAKNIQYF,TGCGCCAGCAGCGGTGGACTAGCGGAAGTAGCCAAAAACATTCAGTACTTC
NA,TRBJ2-3,TRBV7-2,NA,CASSLNPSTDTQYF,TGTGCCAGCAGCTTAAATCCTAGCACAGATACGCAGTATTTT
NA,TRBJ2-3,TRBV7-9,NA,CASSPAMQDTQYF,TGTGCCAGCAGCCCCGCAATGCAAGATACGCAGTATTTT
NA,TRBJ2-1,TRBV25-1,NA,CASSPDLDSSYNEQFF,TGTGCCAGCAGTCCCGACCTCGACTCCTCCTACAATGAGCAGTTCTTC
TRBD1,TRBJ2-7,TRBV27,NA,CASRTGTGPREQYF,TGTGCCAGCAGGACCGGGACAGGCCCTCGCGAGCAGTACTTC
NA,TRBJ2-1,TRBV6-1,NA,CASSGVAAEQFF,TGTGCCAGCAGTGGCGTAGCGGCCGAGCAGTTCTTC
NA,TRBJ1-6,TRBV5-6,NA,CASSRPWGHGNSPLHF,TGTGCCAGCAGCCGGCCTTGGGGCCACGGGAATTCACCCCTCCACTTT
TRBD2,TRBJ2-7,TRBV28,once,CASSSTSGKPYEQYF,TGTGCCAGCAGTTCGACTAGCGGGAAACCCTACGAGCAGTACTTC
NA,TRBJ2-1,TRBV6-1,NA,CASSESGTYNEQFF,TGTGCCAGCAGTGAAAGCGGCACATACAATGAGCAGTTCTTC
TRBD1,TRBJ1-5,TRBV6-6,NA,CASSPVGTGNQPQHF,TGTGCCAGCAGTCCCGTCGGGACAGGGAATCAGCCCCAGCATTTT
TRBD2,TRBJ2-4,TRBV28,NA,CASSSRREGLRVNIQYF,TGTGCCAGCAGTTCTAGACGGGAGGGCTTGAGGGTAAACATTCAGTACTTC
NA,TRBJ1-4,TRBV28,NA,CASSFTTNEKLFF,TGTGCCAGCAGTTTTACAACTAATGAAAAACTGTTTTTT
NA,TRBJ2-7,TRBV18,NA,CASSPPYGRYEQYF,TGTGCCAGCTCACCACCGTACGGGAGATACGAGCAGTACTTC
NA,TRBJ2-7,TRBV6-1,NA,CASSVETEQYF,TGTGCCAGCAGTGTCGAGACAGAGCAGTACTTC
TRBD1,TRBJ2-7,TRBV6-5,NA,CASSISGQTYEQYF,TGTGCCAGCTCAATTTCGGGACAGACCTACGAGCAGTACTTC
TRBD2,TRBJ2-1,TRBV28,NA,CASSWTRAVYNEQFF,TGTGCCAGCAGTTGGACTAGAGCTGTGTACAATGAGCAGTTCTTC
TRBD2,TRBJ2-5,TRBV6-1,NA,CASSERTRETQYF,TGTGCCAGCAGTGAAAGGACTAGGGAGACCCAGTACTTC
TRBD1,TRBJ2-7,TRBV7-2,NA,CASSLGPGQGYEQYF,TGTGCCAGCAGCTTAGGACCGGGACAGGGGTACGAGCAGTACTTC
NA,TRBJ1-5,TRBV27,NA,CASSLGRESQPQHF,TGTGCCAGCAGTTTAGGGAGGGAATCGCAGCCCCAGCATTTT
TRBD1,TRBJ1-1,TRBV5-4,NA,CASSLVGDRFEAFF,TGTGCCAGCAGCTTGGTGGGGGACAGATTTGAAGCTTTCTTT
NA,TRBJ2-5,TRBV28,NA,CASSSWTGAETQYF,TGTGCCAGCAGTTCTTGGACGGGAGCCGAGACCCAGTACTTC
NA,TRBJ2-5,TRBV18,NA,CASSPSYREQETQYF,TGTGCCAGCTCACCTTCGTACCGGGAGCAAGAGACCCAGTACTTC
NA,TRBJ2-1,TRBV28,NA,CASSLTRREQFF,TGTGCCAGCAGTTTGACCCGAAGGGAGCAGTTCTTC
TRBD1,TRBJ2-3,TRBV29-1,NA,CSVEETGADTQYF,TGCAGCGTTGAAGAAACAGGGGCAGATACGCAGTATTTT
NA,TRBJ2-5,TRBV10-1,NA,CASSDQPLGETQYF,TGCGCCAGCAGTGATCAGCCCCTCGGGGAGACCCAGTACTTC
TRBD1,TRBJ1-2,TRBV6-1,NA,CASSEGTTGAGYTF,TGTGCCAGCAGTGAAGGGACGACAGGGGCTGGCTACACCTTC
TRBD1,TRBJ1-2,TRBV27,NA,CASSRTGYGYTF,TGTGCCAGCAGTAGGACAGGCTATGGCTACACCTTC
NA,TRBJ1-4,TRBV25-1,once,CASSKEWNEKLFF,TGTGCCAGCAGCAAGGAATGGAATGAAAAACTGTTTTTT
NA,TRBJ2-7,TRBV5-6,NA,CASSLLREQYF,TGTGCCAGCAGCTTGTTGAGGGAGCAGTACTTC
NA,TRBJ2-5,TRBV2,NA,CASSELGLETQYF,TGTGCCAGCAGTGAACTAGGGTTGGAGACCCAGTACTTC
NA,TRBJ1-6,TRBV15,NA,CATSRVLGAGQSPLHF,TGTGCCACCAGCAGAGTTCTGGGAGCAGGGCAATCACCCCTCCACTTT
NA,TRBJ2-6,TRBV10-2,NA,CASSDGLSGANVLTF,TGCGCCAGCAGTGACGGACTGTCCGGGGCCAACGTCCTGACTTTC
TRBD1,TRBJ2-7,TRBV27,NA,CATADRGMYEQYF,TGTGCCACCGCGGACAGGGGTATGTACGAGCAGTACTTC
NA,TRBJ2-7,TRBV4-1,NA,CASSQLGLEQYF,TGCGCCAGCAGCCAACTGGGTCTCGAGCAGTACTTC
NA,TRBJ2-1,TRBV7-9,once,CASSLSRGNRGEQFF,TGTGCCAGCAGCTTATCAAGGGGGAATAGAGGTGAGCAGTTCTTC
TRBD2,TRBJ2-5,TRBV11-3,NA,CASSKGTSGPTQQYF,TGTGCCAGCAGCAAAGGGACTAGCGGACCTACGCAGCAGTACTTC
NA,TRBJ1-5,TRBV28,NA,CASSWVRRGTYSNQPQHF,TGTGCCAGCAGTTGGGTGCGCAGGGGAACTTATAGCAATCAGCCCCAGCATTTT
NA,TRBJ1-4,TRBV10-3,once,CAISESTATNEKLFF,TGTGCCATCAGTGAGTCCACTGCAACTAATGAAAAACTGTTTTTT
NA,TRBJ1-2,TRBV11-2,NA,CASSLAGATPYGYTF,TGTGCCAGCAGCTTAGCGGGTGCCACCCCCTATGGCTACACCTTC
NA,TRBJ1-2,TRBV28,NA,CATLRPLRAYGYTF,TGTGCCACCCTACGGCCGTTAAGAGCCTATGGCTACACCTTC
NA,TRBJ1-2,TRBV25-1,once,CASSGQGYGYTF,TGTGCCAGCAGTGGGCAGGGGTATGGCTACACCTTC
TRBD1,TRBJ2-7,TRBV18,NA,CASSPGTGVREQYF,TGTGCCAGCTCGCCCGGGACAGGGGTGCGGGAGCAGTACTTC
NA,TRBJ1-4,TRBV30,few,CAWSPTDKKLFF,TGTGCCTGGAGTCCAACCGATAAGAAACTGTTTTTT
NA,TRBJ1-5,TRBV7-8,NA,CASSLQGLDQPQHF,TGTGCCAGCAGCTTACAGGGATTAGATCAGCCCCAGCATTTT
NA,TRBJ2-7,TRBV7-9,NA,CASSLASTSYEQYF,TGTGCCAGCAGCTTAGCCAGTACCTCCTACGAGCAGTACTTC
NA,TRBJ2-4,TRBV28,once,CASSPLGELAKNIQYF,TGTGCCAGCAGTCCCCTCGGAGAACTAGCCAAAAACATTCAGTACTTC
NA,TRBJ1-2,TRBV28,NA,CASRTTGSQGYTF,TGTGCCAGCAGAACTACAGGGTCTCAAGGCTACACCTTC
TRBD1,TRBJ1-2,TRBV19,NA,CASSVSQGYSDGYTF,TGTGCCAGTAGTGTTTCACAGGGGTATTCTGATGGCTACACCTTC
TRBD2,TRBJ2-1,TRBV11-2,NA,CASTSYRGDSSYNEQFF,TGTGCCAGCACATCATATCGGGGGGACTCATCCTACAATGAGCAGTTCTTC
TRBD2,TRBJ2-1,TRBV30,NA,CAWSPRPGTSGRSSYNEQFF,TGTGCCTGGAGCCCCCGACCCGGGACTAGCGGGAGGAGCTCCTACAATGAGCAGTTCTTC
NA,TRBJ1-1,TRBV18,NA,CASSPPMGNTEAFF,TGTGCCAGCTCACCACCGATGGGGAACACTGAAGCTTTCTTT